The 28 T cell receptor beta chains reported below all come from one sample, sequenced in a study of blood T cell repertoires in COVID-19. Repertoires were generated with immunoSEQ multiplex PCR, while TCRdb's copy carries only in-frame clones and drops some. The data show about 370,000 clones, more than 80% seen once. The sample was PBMCs or T cells enriched from blood (not recorded which). All receptors come from a man younger than 30 who had recovered from COVID-19.

This CDR3 reads CASSLGRLAGELTDTQYF. The CDR3 DNA follows: TGTGCCAGCAGCTTGGGTCGACTAGCGGGAGAGCTAACAGATACGCAGTATTTT. The rearrangement joins TRBV5-6 to TRBJ2-3; 12 bases are shared with TRBD2. The V and J ends lost 0 bases and 3 bases, in that order; junction bases with no gene match: 8. The CDR3 runs 18 residues. Germline CDR1 is SGHDT and CDR2 is YYEEEE.

This rearrangement joins TRBV2 to TRBJ1-4; unclear D gene. CDR1 and CDR2 (germline): SNHLY, FYNNEI. The V end lost 2 bases, the J end lost 8 bases, and 9 bases lay between the germline ends. CDR3 length equals 13 residues. CDR3 protein: CASSELSAEKLFF. For the CDR3, the DNA is TGTGCCAGCAGTGAATTAAGTGCGGAAAAACTGTTTTTT.

V and J are TRBV7-8 and TRBJ1-6; D gene uncertain. CDR3 size: 15 residues. Trimming removed 4 bases at V and 3 bases at J, with 10 bases between. In germline, CDR1 is SGHVS, CDR2 FQNEAQ. The CDR3 DNA sequence: TGTGCCAGCAGCTATGAAACCGGCTATAATTCACCCCTCCACTTT. It translates to CASSYETGYNSPLHF.

The rearrangement joins TRBV7-2 to TRBJ2-1; D is unresolved. CDR1 and CDR2 from the germline V gene are SGHTA and FQGNSA. With 4 bases removed from V and 4 bases from J, the gap between germline ends came to 11 bases. The CDR3 extends over 14 amino acids. This chain's CDR3 is CASSSYLSYNEQFF. DNA for the CDR3: TGTGCCAGCAGCTCTTACCTATCTTACAATGAGCAGTTCTTC. Full variable domain (outside the CDR3, taken from reference TRBV7-2 and TRBJ2-1): GAGVSQSPSNKVTEKGKDVELRCDPISGHTALYWYRQSLGQGLEFLIYFQGNSAPDKSGLPSDRFSAERTGGSVSTLTIQRTQQEDSAVYLCASSSYLSYNEQFFGPGTRLTVL.

This clone was counted once. The V gene is TRBV19, the J gene TRBJ1-1; possibly TRBD1 for D (5 bases). The CDR3 extends over 14 amino acids. V lost 7 bases, J lost 1 base, and 13 bases lay in between. Germline CDR1 reads LNHDA; CDR2 reads SQIVND (reference sequence). CDR3: CASNLAGRNTEAFF. CDR3 nucleotides: TGTGCCAGTAACCTGGCGGGGCGGAACACTGAAGCTTTCTTT.

The chain carries TRBV19 and TRBJ2-4; a weak D match, TRBD2 (6 bases). Germline CDR1 LNHDA, CDR2 SQIVND (reference sequence). The CDR3 extends over 16 amino acids. Trimming removed 3 bases at V and 2 bases at J, with 14 bases between. CDR3 sequence: CASSIHRESSKNIQYF. The DNA of the CDR3 is TGTGCCAGTAGTATTCACCGGGAGTCTTCCAAAAACATTCAGTACTTC.

This chain links TRBV28 with TRBJ2-2; D is ambiguous. The V and J ends lost 10 bases and 3 bases respectively, with 21 bases between them. CDR1 and CDR2 (germline): MDHEN, SYDVKM. The CDR3 is 16 residues long. CDR3 protein: CATLSGPALDTGELFF. The CDR3 nucleotides are TGTGCCACCCTTTCGGGTCCAGCTTTGGACACCGGGGAGCTGTTTTTT.

This clone occurred once. The chain has TRBV5-4 and TRBJ1-2, with 7 bases lining up with TRBD1. Germline V gene sequence: CDR1 SGHNT, CDR2 YYREEE (reference sequence). With 2 bases clipped from V and 3 bases from J, the junction kept 10 bases outside the gene matches. CDR3 length equals 16 residues. CDR3 nucleotide sequence: TGTGCCAGCAGCTTCTACAGGGGAAGAGGGTACTATGGCTACACCTTC. Protein sequence: CASSFYRGRGYYGYTF.

This clone has more than one count but fewer than ten. This chain connects TRBV5-1 to TRBJ2-7; 9 bases map to TRBD1. Trimming removed 2 bases from V and 6 bases from J; junction bases left unmatched: 9. CDR1 is SGHRS and CDR2 is YFSETQ in the germline V gene. CDR3 size: 15 residues. CDR3 bases: TGCGCCAGCAGCTTACAGGGGGCTTATGGTTCCGAGCAGTACTTC. The encoded protein is CASSLQGAYGSEQYF.

The chain couples TRBV7-8 to TRBJ2-5; 9 bases fit TRBD1. Germline trimming cut 5 bases from V and 3 bases from J; bases unmatched to any gene: 16. This CDR3 comprises 18 residues. The germline V gene has CDR1 SGHVS and CDR2 FQNEAQ. CDR3 residues: CASSRITWTGDRKETQYF. For the CDR3, the DNA is TGTGCCAGCAGCCGAATTACTTGGACAGGGGATCGTAAAGAGACCCAGTACTTC.

This sequence joins TRBV19 and TRBJ1-5; D gene unclear. This CDR3 has 14 amino acids. CDR1 is LNHDA and CDR2 is SQIVND in the germline V gene (reference sequence). Between the trimmed V and J ends, which lost 1 base and 4 bases, there was a span of 8 bases. The CDR3 nucleotides are TGTGCCAGTAGTATAGTACTGGAGAATCAGCCCCAGCATTTT. Translation gives CASSIVLENQPQHF.

Details on this clone: The same CDR3 also results from other DNA sequences found in this sample. V usage is TRBV6-1 and J usage is TRBJ2-6; no definite D call. Germline V gene lookup returns CDR1 MNHNS and CDR2 SASEGT. The CDR3 consists of 15 residues. V lost 0 bases and J lost 0, with 3 bases in between. The CDR3 sequence is CASSEASSGANVLTF. The CDR3 DNA reads as TGTGCCAGCAGTGAAGCTAGCTCTGGGGCCAACGTCCTGACTTTC.

The rearrangement links TRBV4-2 to TRBJ1-2; TRBD1 matches 7 bases. Germline loops: CDR1 LGHNA, CDR2 YNFKEQ. This CDR3 spans 14 amino acids. After removal of 2 bases from V and 6 bases from J, the junction contained 6 bases not matched to a gene. CDR3: CASSQPDRVDGYTF. The CDR3 DNA sequence: TGTGCCAGCAGCCAACCCGACAGGGTCGATGGCTACACCTTC.

In its sample, this clone was seen once. The chain has TRBV28 and TRBJ1-2; D is perhaps TRBD1 (5 bases). V was clipped by 4 bases and J by 6 bases, with 12 bases between them. This CDR3 region has 13 residues. Germline V CDR1 and CDR2: MDHEN, SYDVKM. The CDR3 bases are TGTGCCAGCAGTTCCGCCGGCAGGGATGGCTACACCTTC. Translation gives CASSSAGRDGYTF.

V usage is TRBV7-8 and J usage is TRBJ2-3; 8 bases are a match to TRBD1. CDR1 SGHVS and CDR2 FQNEAQ come from the germline V gene. V lost 5 bases, J lost 6 bases, and 10 bases stayed unmatched. The CDR3 runs 15 residues. The CDR3, as DNA: TGTGCCAGCAGCGAACGGACAGGGTTAATTGATACGCAGTATTTT. Amino acids: CASSERTGLIDTQYF.

The rearrangement links TRBV18 to TRBJ2-1; D may be TRBD2 (6 bases). CDR1 and CDR2 from the germline V gene are KGHSH and LQKENI. V shed 3 bases and J shed 10 bases, with 7 bases lying between them. The CDR3 sequence is 11 residues long. This CDR3 is CASSPAGEQFF. The CDR3 nucleotides are TGTGCCAGCTCACCGGCGGGAGAGCAGTTCTTC.

The rearrangement joins TRBV27 to TRBJ2-2; D perhaps matches TRBD2 (6 bases). V was pared by 6 bases and J by 4 bases, with 18 bases between. CDR3 length equals 16 residues. Per the germline V gene, CDR1 is MNHEY and CDR2 is SMNVEV (reference sequence). CDR3 residues: CASRRVDGGFTGELFF. DNA of the CDR3: TGTGCCAGCAGGAGGGTGGATGGGGGGTTCACCGGGGAGCTGTTTTTT.

The V call is TRBV27, the J call TRBJ1-5; perhaps TRBD1 as D (5 bases). Germline loops: CDR1 MNHEY, CDR2 SMNVEV (reference sequence). This CDR3 region has 15 residues. Trimming shortened V by 8 bases and J by 2 bases, and 16 bases separated the two germline ends. The CDR3 DNA reads as TGTGCCAGCCACTCGGGGGGAGGAGGCAATCAGCCCCAGCATTTT. Translating gives CASHSGGGGNQPQHF.

The rearrangement links TRBV7-6 to TRBJ2-7; D unresolved. V was pared by 1 base and J by 3 bases, with 10 bases between. This CDR3 has 14 amino acids. Germline loops: CDR1 SGHVS, CDR2 FNYEAQ. The CDR3: CASSLDRVGYEQYF. CDR3 in DNA: TGTGCCAGCAGCTTAGACCGGGTAGGCTACGAGCAGTACTTC.

Concerning this clone: This sample also contains other DNA sequences that code for the same CDR3. This chain uses TRBV20-1 with TRBJ2-5; D not certain. Deletions cut 3 bases from V and 3 bases from J, with 8 bases between. Germline loops: CDR1 DFQATT, CDR2 SNEGSKA (reference sequence). This CDR3 is 12 amino acids long. CDR3 region: CSASLAEETQYF. Here the CDR3 DNA reads TGCAGTGCTAGTTTAGCCGAAGAGACCCAGTACTTC.

The chain recombines TRBV12-3 or TRBV12-4 with TRBJ2-7; D remains unclear. Trimming removed 6 bases at V and 2 bases at J, with 11 bases between. CDR3 length equals 13 residues. The CDR3 DNA is TGTGCCAGCAGCCAGATTCTAGCCTACGAGCAGTACTTC. Protein product: CASSQILAYEQYF.

The genes are TRBV19 and TRBJ2-5; tentative D call: TRBD1 (6 bases). The V end was cut by 2 bases, the J end by 3 bases, with 7 bases between. CDR1 is LNHDA and CDR2 is SQIVND in the germline V gene (reference sequence). CDR3 size: 13 residues. CDR3 sequence reads: CASSIYREETQYF. The CDR3 nucleotides read TGTGCCAGTAGTATATACAGGGAAGAGACCCAGTACTTC.

This clone was seen a single time. For the CDR3, the DNA is TGTGCCAGCAGCTTAGCGGCAGGTATGGGAGAGACCCAGTACTTC. It translates to CASSLAAGMGETQYF. The V and J genes are TRBV7-6 and TRBJ2-5, with D unresolved. The CDR3 is made up of 15 amino acids. Germline V lookup: CDR1 SGHVS, CDR2 FNYEAQ. Trimming took off 0 bases at V and 4 bases at J, with 12 bases between the two ends.

The chain combines TRBV12-3 or TRBV12-4 with TRBJ1-2; D perhaps matches TRBD1 (6 bases). This CDR3 spans 13 amino acids. V was shortened by 7 bases and J by 4 bases, with 13 bases between the two germline ends. CDR3 DNA sequence: TGTGCCAGCACCCAGGGGCAGGGCTATGGCTACACCTTC. Translation: CASTQGQGYGYTF.

The chain combines TRBV5-1 with TRBJ2-7; D uncertain. Trimming pared 2 bases from V and 2 bases from J, leaving 11 bases between. From germline, CDR1 is SGHRS and CDR2 YFSETQ. This CDR3 has 14 amino acids. The CDR3 loop is CASSLEDNAYEQYF. The CDR3 nucleotides are TGCGCCAGCAGCTTAGAAGACAATGCCTACGAGCAGTACTTC.

The table lists this clone with a few counts. The genes are TRBV24-1 and TRBJ1-1, with D possibly TRBD1 on 6 matching bases. Trimming shortened V by 2 bases and J by 0 bases, and 9 bases separated the two germline ends. CDR1 and CDR2 from the germline V gene are KGHDR and SFDVKD. CDR3 size: 15 residues. For the CDR3, the DNA is TGTGCCACCAGTGATTCTAGGACAGTGAACACTGAAGCTTTCTTT. The encoded protein is CATSDSRTVNTEAFF.

This sequence joins TRBV5-6 and TRBJ2-7; 7 bases agree with TRBD1. The CDR3 loop spans 12 amino acids. J was trimmed by 7 bases and V by 3 bases; bases with no gene match: 4. In germline, CDR1 is SGHDT, CDR2 YYEEEE. The CDR3 spells CASSSAGGEQYF. The CDR3 DNA reads as TGTGCCAGCAGCTCGGCAGGGGGTGAGCAGTACTTC.

This chain joins TRBV28 and TRBJ2-5; no reliable D call. V lost 5 bases to trimming and J lost 1 base, with 11 bases between them. Germline CDR1 reads MDHEN; CDR2 reads SYDVKM. The CDR3 extends over 14 amino acids. The CDR3 DNA sequence: TGTGCCAGCAGTCCCCCGCGGAGCCAAGAGACCCAGTACTTC. It codes for CASSPPRSQETQYF.